The 12 T cell receptor beta chains in this list originate from one sample, sequenced in a study of Tregs in tolerant kidney transplant recipients (dated by TCRdb to about 2019). The library was built by means of the immunoSEQ multiplex PCR assay. This immuneACCESS table, as held by TCRdb, lists in-frame sequences with V and J called but not all clones. Of the missing ones, under half trace to an unresolved V gene in checked studies; the others have no known cause. The sample has about 240,000 clones on record, 65% to 85% of them singletons. Approximately 0.69% of the sample goes to the ten largest clones. The sequenced sample was CD4+ T cells from blood. Receptors were obtained from a human donor in good health.

The V and J genes are TRBV5-6 and TRBJ2-7, with TRBD2 identical over 8 bases. Germline CDR1 is SGHDT and CDR2 is YYEEEE. This CDR3 has 14 residues. V dropped 3 bases and J dropped 2; count of bases not matched to a gene: 4. The CDR3 DNA is TGTGCCAGCAGCTGGACTAGCACCACCTACGAGCAGTACTTC. It translates to CASSWTSTTYEQYF.

The chain recombines TRBV12-1 with TRBJ2-1. TRBV12-1 counts as a pseudogene. The CDR3 spans 15 residues. The CDR3 sequence: CASSPPRGTYNEQFF. The CDR3 bases are TGTGCCAGCAGCCCGCCCCGAGGGACGTACAATGAGCAGTTCTTC.

The genes are TRBV6-1 and TRBJ2-7, with 7 bases matching TRBD1. CDR3 size: 15 residues. J lost 2 bases, V lost 5 bases, and 9 bases had no gene match. In germline, CDR1 is MNHNS, CDR2 SASEGT. The CDR3 DNA is TGTGCCAGCAGTACCCTCCAGACAGGGCCCTACGAGCAGTACTTC. Amino acids: CASSTLQTGPYEQYF.

The rearrangement joins TRBV7-6 to TRBJ2-3; 10 bases are shared with TRBD2. The germline V gene has CDR1 SGHVS and CDR2 FNYEAQ. The CDR3 covers 16 residues. The J segment lost 4 bases and the V segment lost 6 bases, leaving 10 bases of the junction unmatched. The chain's CDR3 is CASRRSGLARSDTQYF. DNA for the CDR3: TGTGCCAGCAGGCGTTCGGGACTAGCGAGGTCAGATACGCAGTATTTT.

This sequence joins TRBV30 and TRBJ2-3; D possibly corresponds to TRBD2 (6 bases). Between the trimmed V and J ends, which lost 3 bases and 4 bases, there was a span of 17 bases. There are 15 residues in the CDR3. Per germline, CDR1 GTSNPN and CDR2 SVGIG (reference sequence). This CDR3 is CAWRTKTSSSDTQYF. CDR3 coding DNA: TGTGCCTGGAGGACTAAAACTAGCAGTTCAGATACGCAGTATTTT. Variable domain in full (rest from reference TRBV30 and TRBJ2-3): SQTIHQWPATLVQPVGSPLSLECTVEGTSNPNLYWYRQAAGRGLQLLFYSVGIGQISSEVPQNLSASRPQDRQFILSSKKLLLSDSGFYLCAWRTKTSSSDTQYFGPGTRLTVL.

J is TRBJ2-2 and V is TRBV7-2, with D perhaps matching TRBD1 (5 bases). The CDR3 is 15 residues long. CDR1 SGHTA and CDR2 FQGNSA come from the germline V gene. The V and J ends lost 1 base and 5 bases respectively, with 11 bases between them. CDR3 amino acids: CASSLGGVYTGELFF. DNA for the CDR3: TGTGCCAGCAGCTTAGGGGGCGTTTATACCGGGGAGCTGTTTTTT.

The V and J genes are TRBV6-5 and TRBJ2-3; no reliable D call. The germline V and J ends were trimmed by 2 bases and 7 bases, with 7 bases remaining between them. This CDR3 region has 12 residues. Germline V gene data show CDR1 as MNHEY and CDR2 as SVGAGI. CDR3 nucleotide sequence: TGTGCCAGCAGTTACGAACGCCATACGCAGTATTTT. Translating it yields CASSYERHTQYF.

The V gene is TRBV2, the J gene TRBJ1-2, with a weak D call TRBD1 (5 bases). The germline gives CDR1 SNHLY, CDR2 FYNNEI. The CDR3 length is 14 residues. The germline V and J ends were trimmed by 5 bases and 8 bases, with 18 bases remaining between them. The CDR3 DNA sequence: TGTGCCAGCAGTCTACTGCCTTCAGAGGGGGGCTACACCTTC. Protein: CASSLLPSEGGYTF.

This rearrangement joins TRBV14 to TRBJ2-7; D is uncertain. Germline CDR1 and CDR2: SGHDN and FVKESK. The CDR3 runs 11 residues. V gave up 2 bases and J gave up 2 bases, with 1 base separating them. This CDR3 reads CASSQTYEQYF. Here the CDR3 DNA reads TGTGCCAGCAGCCAAACCTACGAGCAGTACTTC. The full variable domain, its missing parts supplied by reference TRBV14 and TRBJ2-7, is EAGVTQFPSHSVIEKGQTVTLRCDPISGHDNLYWYRRVMGKEIKFLLHFVKESKQDESGMPNNRFLAERTGGTYSTLKVQPAELEDSGVYFCASSQTYEQYFGPGTRLTVT.

This chain joins TRBV7-8 and TRBJ2-7; D is uncertain. Germline-derived CDR1 and CDR2 are SGHVS and FQNEAQ. This CDR3 region has 12 residues. The V end was cut by 2 bases, the J end by 10 bases, with 12 bases between. This chain's CDR3 is CASSLRTSPQYF. For the CDR3, the DNA is TGTGCCAGCAGCTTACGCACGAGTCCCCAGTACTTC.

The gene calls are TRBV4-1 and TRBJ2-7, with TRBD2 as a possible D gene (5 bases). CDR3 length: 14 residues. Trimming stripped 4 bases from V and 7 bases from J, with 17 bases between. Germline V lookup: CDR1 MGHRA, CDR2 YSYEKL. CDR3 sequence reads: CASSLGVNSGEQYF. As DNA, the CDR3 is TGCGCCAGCAGCCTTGGGGTAAACTCGGGGGAGCAGTACTTC.

The V gene is TRBV6-6, the J gene TRBJ1-5; 10 bases align to TRBD1. This CDR3 is 15 amino acids long. The ends lost 3 bases at V and 4 bases at J; junction bases unmatched: 3. Germline V lookup: CDR1 MNHNY, CDR2 SVGAGI (reference sequence). CDR3 DNA: TGTGCCAGCAGTTATGGGACAGGGGCTAATCAGCCCCAGCATTTT. Amino acid sequence: CASSYGTGANQPQHF.